This T cell receptor beta chain appears in the sequencing data of a study of cytomegalovirus exposure and HLA in healthy donors. With regard to this clone: Its antigen is as yet unknown.

The study's findings and limits: Per published reports, the classifier diagnosed cytomegalovirus status with high specificity and sensitivity.

Data came from immunoSEQ multiplex PCR; TCRdb stores just in-frame clones and leaves some out. The sample has about 98,000 clones; roughly 85% are singletons. CDR1 is LNHDA and CDR2 is SQIVND in the germline V gene (reference sequence). V lost 5 bases to trimming and J lost 6 bases; unmatched junction nucleotides: 6. The CDR3 is 15 amino acids. The sequencing input was PBMCs. This chain joins TRBV19 and TRBJ1-5, with TRBD1 matching over 11 bases. This TCR was recovered from a woman younger than 45 in good health and CMV-seronegative. CDR3 amino acids: CASSVGQGASQPQHF. As DNA, the CDR3 is TGTGCCAGTAGTGTTGGACAGGGGGCCAGTCAGCCCCAGCATTTT.